A single sample is the source of the 18 T cell receptor beta chains below, sequenced in a study of cytomegalovirus exposure and HLA in healthy donors. With 60 Vbeta and 13 Jbeta primers, the PCR was carried out. Here immunoSEQ multiplex PCR was the method, and the copy in TCRdb shows in-frame clones only, minus some. The data show about 170,000 clones, roughly 84% seen once. The sample taken for sequencing was PBMCs. The receptors here all came from a male donor in good health and CMV-seronegative.

The chain couples TRBV6-1 to TRBJ2-7; perhaps TRBD2 as D (7 bases). Germline V gene lookup returns CDR1 MNHNS and CDR2 SASEGT. The V gene lost 7 bases and the J gene lost 6 bases, with 22 bases spanning the gap. This CDR3 has 15 amino acids. CDR3 nucleotide sequence: TGTGCCAGCACGGAGGGGGAGGGCAACTCCGCCGAGCAGTACTTC. It translates to CASTEGEGNSAEQYF.

The chain couples TRBV9 to TRBJ2-5; 9 bases match TRBD1. The CDR3 sequence is 15 residues long. Trimming removed 4 bases from V and 2 bases from J; junction bases left unmatched: 6. Per germline, CDR1 SGDLS and CDR2 YYNGEE. CDR3 region: CASSLTGGLQETQYF. The CDR3 nucleotides read TGTGCCAGCAGCCTCACAGGGGGCCTGCAAGAGACCCAGTACTTC.

This rearrangement joins TRBV5-4 to TRBJ2-6; D is unresolved. V lost 0 bases, J lost 0 bases, and 4 bases lay in between. Per the germline V gene, CDR1 is SGHNT and CDR2 is YYREEE (reference sequence). The CDR3 loop spans 15 amino acids. CDR3 sequence: CASSLGVSGANVLTF. CDR3 bases: TGTGCCAGCAGCTTGGGAGTCTCTGGGGCCAACGTCCTGACTTTC.

V and J are TRBV9 and TRBJ2-1; 13 nucleotides match TRBD2. Unmatched junction bases numbered 10, after V lost 7 bases and J lost 0 bases. Germline assignment: CDR1 SGDLS and CDR2 YYNGEE. The CDR3 length is 18 residues. This chain's CDR3 is CASGEGTSGVSSYNEQFF. The CDR3 nucleotides are TGTGCCAGCGGGGAGGGGACTAGCGGGGTTAGCTCCTACAATGAGCAGTTCTTC.

This clone was recorded once. The chain couples TRBV6-5 to TRBJ2-2, with 8 bases fitting TRBD1. The V and J ends lost 6 bases and 6 bases, in that order; junction bases with no gene match: 9. This CDR3 region has 15 residues. Looked up from germline, CDR1 is MNHEY and CDR2 is SVGAGI. The CDR3: CASRPQGAGAGELFF. The CDR3 DNA reads TGTGCCAGCAGACCCCAGGGGGCCGGGGCCGGGGAGCTGTTTTTT.

This chain joins TRBV27 and TRBJ2-1; TRBD2 matches at 10 bases. The CDR3 has 16 residues. Germline-derived CDR1 and CDR2 are MNHEY and SMNVEV (reference sequence). Unmatched junction bases numbered 10, after V lost 3 bases and J lost 8 bases. The CDR3: CASSFPRAGGPYEQFF. The CDR3, as DNA: TGTGCCAGCAGTTTCCCCCGAGCGGGGGGGCCCTATGAGCAGTTCTTC.

This rearrangement joins TRBV27 to TRBJ1-2; possible D gene TRBD1, 5 bases. Germline V gene lookup returns CDR1 MNHEY and CDR2 SMNVEV (reference sequence). This CDR3 has 15 amino acids. The V gene lost 0 bases and the J gene lost 4 bases, with 12 bases spanning the gap. The DNA of the CDR3 is TGTGCCAGCAGTTTATCGCGGGGGGAGGCCTATGGCTACACCTTC. Protein: CASSLSRGEAYGYTF.

DNA for the CDR3: TGTGCCAGCAGCGTAGTATCGGGACAGGGGGACGGCTACACCTTC. Residues: CASSVVSGQGDGYTF. The gene calls are TRBV9 and TRBJ1-2; TRBD1 matches 11 bases. This CDR3 has 15 amino acids. The germline V gene has CDR1 SGDLS and CDR2 YYNGEE. The V segment lost 0 bases and the J segment 8 bases; nucleotides outside the gene matches: 6. Using reference TRBV9 and TRBJ1-2 for the parts outside the CDR3, the full variable domain is DSGVTQTPKHLITATGQRVTLRCSPRSGDLSVYWYQQSLDQGLQFLIQYYNGEERAKGNILERFSAQQFPDLHSELNLSSLELGDSALYFCASSVVSGQGDGYTFGSGTRLTVV.

The chain employs TRBV7-3 and TRBJ2-2; perhaps TRBD1 as D (5 bases). This CDR3 contains 13 residues. V was shortened by 4 bases and J by 6 bases, with 9 bases between the two germline ends. Germline values: CDR1 SGHTA, CDR2 FQGTGA. CDR3 loop: CASSSQGAGELFF. DNA for the CDR3: TGTGCCAGCAGCTCCCAGGGCGCCGGGGAGCTGTTTTTT.

This clone was seen only once. This chain links TRBV19 with TRBJ1-4, with D possibly matching TRBD1 (5 bases). This CDR3 is built from 15 residues. The V gene lost 2 bases and the J gene lost 8 bases, with 15 bases spanning the gap. Germline V gene sequence: CDR1 LNHDA, CDR2 SQIVND (reference sequence). The CDR3 reads CASSISQGGYEKLFF. DNA for the CDR3: TGTGCCAGTAGTATATCCCAGGGTGGTTACGAAAAACTGTTTTTT.

This clone occurred a few times. The chain joins TRBV6-1 to TRBJ1-3, with D unresolved. V gave up 3 bases and J gave up 1 base, with 10 bases separating them. This CDR3 has 15 residues. Per the germline V gene, CDR1 is MNHNS and CDR2 is SASEGT. The CDR3 DNA reads as TGTGCCAGCAGTGAGTCATGGCCTTCTGGAAACACCATATATTTT. Its protein is CASSESWPSGNTIYF.

V is TRBV6-1 and J is TRBJ2-7; tentative D call: TRBD1 (5 bases). This CDR3 is built from 14 residues. Trimming shortened V by 5 bases and J by 6 bases, and 17 bases separated the two germline ends. CDR1 is MNHNS, CDR2 SASEGT, per germline. Here the CDR3 reads CASSPKGIGAEQYF. CDR3 nucleotides: TGTGCCAGCAGTCCAAAGGGGATTGGGGCCGAGCAGTACTTC.

The rearrangement links TRBV4-3 to TRBJ2-1; 12 nucleotides line up with TRBD1. Germline V CDR1 and CDR2: LGHNA, YSLEER. Germline trimming cut 4 bases from V and 9 bases from J; bases unmatched to any gene: 7. The CDR3 loop spans 15 amino acids. This CDR3 reads CASSRPGQGAGEQFF. DNA of the CDR3: TGCGCCAGCAGCCGACCGGGACAGGGGGCTGGTGAGCAGTTCTTC.

The rearrangement joins TRBV5-4 to TRBJ2-2; D is perhaps TRBD1 (5 bases). V was pared by 4 bases and J by 6 bases, with 19 bases between. Germline lookup yields CDR1 SGHNT and CDR2 YYREEE (reference sequence). CDR3 length: 16 amino acids. The CDR3 spells CASSPGQGFLSGELFF. CDR3 bases: TGTGCCAGCAGCCCCGGGCAGGGCTTTTTATCCGGGGAGCTGTTTTTT.

V usage is TRBV19 and J usage is TRBJ2-7, with TRBD1 matching over 7 bases. CDR1 and CDR2 from the germline V gene are LNHDA and SQIVND (reference sequence). This CDR3 contains 14 residues. J gave up 3 bases and V 8 bases, and 10 bases lay outside the gene matches. In DNA form, the CDR3 reads TGTGCCAGTGGACCGGGACAGCAAGTCTACGAGCAGTACTTC. Protein: CASGPGQQVYEQYF.

The rearrangement links TRBV18 to TRBJ1-6; 8 bases agree with TRBD1. CDR1 is KGHSH and CDR2 is LQKENI in the germline V gene. V was pared by 6 bases and J by 7 bases, with 8 bases of the junction left unmatched. The CDR3 consists of 15 residues. CDR3 DNA sequence: TGTGCCAGCTCCCCTGGACAGGGAACCAATTCACCCCTCCACTTT. As protein: CASSPGQGTNSPLHF.

The V gene is TRBV7-2, the J gene TRBJ2-3; 7 bases fit TRBD2. The CDR3 is made up of 16 amino acids. The germline CDR1 and CDR2 sequences are SGHTA and FQGNSA. The V segment lost 1 base and the J segment 3 bases; nucleotides outside the gene matches: 7. The CDR3 sequence: CASSLDGRAGTDTQYF. The CDR3 DNA is TGTGCCAGCAGCTTAGATGGGAGGGCCGGTACAGATACGCAGTATTTT.

This clone was seen a few times. The V gene is TRBV7-6, the J gene TRBJ2-5; 13 positions match TRBD2. The CDR3 contains 15 residues. The trim removed 4 bases at V and 5 bases at J, leaving 4 bases unmatched. From germline, CDR1 is SGHVS and CDR2 FNYEAQ. CDR3: CASSSGTSGAETQYF. In DNA form, the CDR3 reads TGTGCCAGCAGCTCAGGGACTAGCGGGGCGGAGACCCAGTACTTC.